The clone carrying this TCR beta chain was seen repeatedly, ten times or more. The data derive from a study of regulatory T cells in long-lasting Graves disease. Across the study: Graves' patients diagnosed newly had used antithyroid drugs under 3 months.

iRepertoire HTBI primers and Arm-PCR of CDR3 regions built TCR beta libraries. TCRdb re-called the multiplex PCR reads through MiXCR, storing one row per CDR3 protein. The data contain approximately 360,000 distinct CDR3 sequences, 12% of them singletons. V was trimmed by 4 bases and J by 8 bases, leaving 14 bases between them. The CDR3 is 13 residues long. Germline V gene lookup returns CDR1 MDHEN and CDR2 SYDVKM. The time point: newly diagnosed GD, antithyroid drugs for less than 3 months. PBMC RNA served as the TCR library source. This same sample was also taken into another study, of T cells in Graves' hyperthyroidism and ophthalmopathy. That work states: Exclusions: uncontrolled infection, other autoimmune disease, pregnancy, lactation. The HTBI primer set served for first-round RT-PCR of the TCR CDR3. Among clonotypes expanded in thyroid above 0.001, most were also found in blood.

The origin of this receptor is a woman between 18 and 29 years old with Graves disease. The source was peripheral blood mononuclear cells (PBMCs), collected at new diagnosis, from a patient treated with antithyroid drugs. The rearrangement links TRBV28 to TRBJ1-1, with unresolved D. This CDR3 is CASSSRIRLEAFF. The CDR3 bases are TGTGCCAGCAGTTCTCGGATTAGACTCGAAGCTTTCTTT.